One and the same sample provided the 9 T cell receptor beta chains below, sequenced in a study of metastatic and nonmetastatic thyroid tumors. TCRdb re-called the PCR reads with MiXCR. The sample shows several thousand clones, approximately 35% of them seen only once. Every patient underwent thyroid surgery untreated. Sequenced input: adjacent normal tissue. Receptors were obtained from a male donor with papillary thyroid cancer or a benign thyroid nodule (not recorded which). Some clones in this sample may be carry-over from other donors' samples.

The chain links TRBV6-1 to TRBJ2-1; 11 bases match TRBD2. The CDR3 covers 14 residues. The germline V gene has CDR1 MNHNS and CDR2 SASEGT. The junction had 9 bases not matched to a gene; V was cut back by 7 bases and J by 10 bases. CDR3 sequence (DNA): TGTGCCAGCATCTTGACTAGCGGGATGGGGGAGCAGTTCTTC. Translating it yields CASILTSGMGEQFF.

The chain carries TRBV5-6 and TRBJ2-2, with D possibly being TRBD1 (6 bases). The V end was cut by 2 bases, the J end by 4 bases, with 9 bases between. This CDR3 has 14 amino acids. Per germline, CDR1 SGHDT and CDR2 YYEEEE. CDR3 amino acids: CASSLTGSTGELFF. Here the CDR3 DNA reads TGTGCCAGCAGCTTAACAGGGAGCACCGGGGAGCTGTTTTTT.

This clone is labeled hyperexpanded (1% or more). This chain joins TRBV6-1 and TRBJ2-1; 9 bases are a match to TRBD2. With 2 bases clipped from V and 7 bases from J, the junction kept 15 bases outside the gene matches. The germline V gene has CDR1 MNHNS and CDR2 SASEGT. The CDR3 extends over 18 amino acids. The chain's CDR3 is CASSENSLRATSGNEQFF. CDR3 sequence (DNA): TGTGCCAGCAGTGAAAACAGCCTCCGGGCAACTAGCGGGAATGAGCAGTTCTTC.

This clone is judged medium-sized (0.01 to 0.1%). One junction end does not reproduce the germline sequence, and a read error may be involved. The rearrangement joins TRBV7-9 to TRBJ1-2; D remains unclear. This CDR3 spans 14 amino acids. The germline V gene encodes CDR1 SEHNR and CDR2 FQNEAQ (reference sequence). CDR3 residues: CASSLVTHNSGYTF. CDR3 coding DNA: TGTGCCAGCAGCTTAGTAACCCATAACTCTGGCTACACCTTC.

This clone was found a few times. The rearrangement uses TRBV25-1 and TRBJ2-7; D is uncertain. The CDR3 has 13 residues. CDR1 is MGHDK and CDR2 is SYGVNS in the germline V gene. The germline V and J ends were trimmed by 3 bases and 3 bases, with 9 bases remaining between them. The CDR3 loop is CASSDPGHYEQYF. The CDR3 DNA reads as TGTGCCAGCAGTGACCCCGGGCACTACGAGCAGTACTTC.

The genes are TRBV10-3 and TRBJ1-2, with D maybe TRBD1 (6 bases). V lost 8 bases to trimming and J lost 5 bases, with 15 bases between them. CDR1 ENHRY and CDR2 SYGVKD come from the germline V gene. The CDR3 extends over 13 amino acids. The CDR3 loop reads CAIGQTGTYGYTF. In DNA, the CDR3 is TGTGCCATCGGTCAGACAGGTACGTATGGCTACACCTTC.

The chain couples TRBV12-3 or TRBV12-4 to TRBJ2-7; a weak D match, TRBD2 (6 bases). The CDR3 is made up of 14 amino acids. V gave up 2 bases and J gave up 4 bases, with 12 bases separating them. This chain's CDR3 is CASSLRGLGYEQYF. The CDR3 bases are TGTGCCAGCAGTTTACGGGGACTGGGGTACGAGCAGTACTTC.

This clone was detected a few times. The gene calls are TRBV9 and TRBJ1-6; a weak D match, TRBD1 (5 bases). Germline CDR1 SGDLS, CDR2 YYNGEE. V was pared by 6 bases and J by 7 bases, with 20 bases between. This CDR3 spans 16 amino acids. CDR3 in amino acids: CASTGEGPGSNSPLHF. CDR3 DNA: TGTGCCAGCACCGGAGAGGGTCCAGGGAGCAATTCACCCCTCCACTTT.

The V gene is TRBV4-1, the J gene TRBJ1-1; D possibly corresponds to TRBD1 (6 bases). Germline CDR1 MGHRA, CDR2 YSYEKL. Trimming pared 3 bases from V and 7 bases from J, leaving 12 bases between. The CDR3 sequence is 13 residues long. The CDR3 nucleotides are TGCGCCAGCAGCCAGGGGGCTCGTGTTGAAGCTTTCTTT. Its protein product is CASSQGARVEAFF.